These 23 T cell receptor beta chains share one sample of origin, sequenced in a study of human T cells and chemical hapten exposure. Time point meaning: patch test 3, about 24 weeks after DPC sensitization. The treatment is: therapeutic diphenylcyclopropenone sensitization with weekly scalp DPC. TCRdb analysed the RACE reads with MiXCR anew, one entry per CDR3 protein. The sample yields over 55,000 distinct CDR3 sequences, approximately 12% seen once. The sequencing here drew on whole blood, taken in connection with sensitization to the hapten diphenylcyclopropenone (DPC). All receptors derive from a woman aged 45 to 65 with alopecia areata. Some clones in this sample may be carry-over from other donors' samples.

This clonotype was seen a few times. The chain combines TRBV20-1 with TRBJ1-1, with D tentatively TRBD1 (5 bases). The germline gives CDR1 DFQATT, CDR2 SNEGSKA (reference sequence). The germline V and J ends were trimmed by 6 bases and 3 bases, with 17 bases remaining between them. The CDR3 covers 14 residues. The chain's CDR3 is CSAQPPGGYTEAFF. Written as DNA, the CDR3 is TGCAGTGCGCAACCCCCGGGGGGTTACACTGAAGCTTTCTTT.

For the CDR3, the DNA is TGTGCCAGCAGCCTGACCCCCCCGGAGACCCAGTACTTC. Amino acids: CASSLTPPETQYF. This chain joins TRBV7-2 and TRBJ2-5; D is uncertain. The CDR3 is 13 residues long. Germline CDR1 and CDR2: SGHTA and FQGNSA. V shed 5 bases and J shed 5 bases, with 12 bases lying between them.

This clonotype occurred a few times. V usage is TRBV6-2 or TRBV6-3 and J usage is TRBJ1-1, with 11 positions matching TRBD1. The CDR3 spans 17 residues. Germline V gives CDR1 MNHEY, CDR2 SVGEGT. Unmatched junction bases numbered 6, after V lost 2 bases and J lost 1 base. The CDR3 here is CASSYPDRGPSNTEAFF. The CDR3 DNA reads as TGTGCCAGCAGTTACCCGGACAGGGGGCCCTCGAACACTGAAGCTTTCTTT.

This clonotype was recorded many times. The chain employs TRBV7-2 and TRBJ2-7; 7 bases fit TRBD2. The CDR3 is 14 residues long. Germline loops: CDR1 SGHTA, CDR2 FQGNSA. V dropped 2 bases and J dropped 6; count of bases not matched to a gene: 7. The CDR3, as DNA: TGTGCCAGCAGCTTAAACCGGGAGGCGGGCGAGCAGTACTTC. Protein product: CASSLNREAGEQYF.

This clonotype has at least ten counts. The chain has TRBV12-5 and TRBJ2-3; TRBD2 aligns across 14 bases. V was pared by 10 bases and J by 1 base, with 10 bases of the junction left unmatched. The CDR3 sequence is 17 residues long. Germline CDR1 and CDR2: LGHNT and FRNRAP. CDR3 coding DNA: TGTGCTACCACACAGGGGACTAGCGGGGGCGGCACAGATACGCAGTATTTT. It yields the protein CATTQGTSGGGTDTQYF.

The chain joins TRBV4-2 to TRBJ2-1, with TRBD2 identical over 12 bases. Germline lookup yields CDR1 LGHNA and CDR2 YNFKEQ. The CDR3 consists of 19 residues. The trim removed 0 bases at V and 4 bases at J, leaving 10 bases unmatched. This chain's CDR3 is CASSQDGLAGSSRYNEQFF. Here the CDR3 DNA reads TGTGCCAGCAGCCAAGACGGACTAGCGGGATCAAGTCGGTACAATGAGCAGTTCTTC.

This clonotype was counted at least ten times. The gene calls are TRBV28 and TRBJ1-2, with D possibly matching TRBD1 (5 bases). This CDR3 is 16 amino acids long. V gave up 4 bases and J gave up 7 bases, with 22 bases separating them. CDR1 is MDHEN and CDR2 is SYDVKM in the germline V gene. As DNA, the CDR3 is TGTGCCAGCAGTTCCACGTTCAAAGGGGCTCGCTCTGGCTACACCTTC. This translates into CASSSTFKGARSGYTF.

Ten or more counts support this clonotype. The V call is TRBV6-6, the J call TRBJ1-1, with unresolved D. The ends were cut back, 5 bases at V and 10 bases at J, with 20 bases in the middle. There are 14 residues in the CDR3. The germline CDR1 and CDR2 sequences are MNHNY and SVGAGI (reference sequence). The CDR3 DNA reads as TGTGCCAGCAGTCAACCTATGGACCCCCTTCGAGCTTTCTTT. Its protein is CASSQPMDPLRAFF.

At least ten counts were recorded for this clonotype. The chain carries TRBV7-8 and TRBJ2-1; TRBD2 aligns across 8 bases. The CDR3 totals 16 residues. V was clipped by 3 bases and J by 0 bases; unmatched bases: 4. Germline V gene lookup returns CDR1 SGHVS and CDR2 FQNEAQ. The CDR3 DNA is TGTGCCAGCAGCTTGTCAGGACTAGCCTCCTACAATGAGCAGTTCTTC. It codes for CASSLSGLASYNEQFF.

This clonotype has just a few counts. In DNA form, the CDR3 reads TGTGCCAGCAGCTTAGGGAGCTCCTATAATTCACCCCTCCACTTT. It translates to CASSLGSSYNSPLHF. V is TRBV7-2 and J is TRBJ1-6; no reliable D call. The V and J ends lost 1 base and 0 bases respectively, with 4 bases between them. The germline V gene has CDR1 SGHTA and CDR2 FQGNSA. CDR3 length: 15 residues.

This clonotype was counted ten times or more. The rearrangement uses TRBV6-5 and TRBJ2-5; D might be TRBD1 or TRBD2, each matching 5 bases. The CDR3 extends over 15 amino acids. CDR1 is MNHEY, CDR2 SVGAGI, per germline. Trimming took off 6 bases at V and 2 bases at J, with 16 bases between the two ends. CDR3 nucleotides: TGTGCCAGCAGCTGGGGACGGGTTAATCAAGAGACCCAGTACTTC. Protein sequence: CASSWGRVNQETQYF.

This clonotype was counted many times. The V gene is TRBV6-1, the J gene TRBJ1-5, with D possibly matching TRBD1 (5 bases). CDR1 is MNHNS and CDR2 is SASEGT in the germline V gene. This CDR3 spans 14 amino acids. With 5 bases removed from V and 3 bases from J, the gap between germline ends came to 11 bases. The CDR3 DNA reads as TGTGCCAGCAGTCCACAGACAGTCAATCAGCCCCAGCATTTT. As protein: CASSPQTVNQPQHF.

This clonotype was seen a handful of times. The chain employs TRBV19 and TRBJ2-6, with a possible D match to TRBD1 (5 bases). Trimming pared 3 bases from V and 0 bases from J, leaving 12 bases between. Germline CDR1 reads LNHDA; CDR2 reads SQIVND (reference sequence). There are 17 residues in the CDR3. The CDR3 loop reads CASSIWGLLSGANVLTF. The CDR3, as DNA: TGTGCCAGTAGTATTTGGGGCTTACTCTCTGGGGCCAACGTCCTGACTTTC.

This clonotype appeared many times. The chain couples TRBV4-3 to TRBJ1-4; D unclear. Trimming cost V 1 base and J 7 bases, with 22 bases left between them. The CDR3 extends over 18 amino acids. The germline CDR1 and CDR2 sequences are LGHNA and YSLEER. The CDR3: CASSQGGNTKGLGEKLFF. The CDR3 bases are TGCGCCAGCAGCCAAGGAGGCAATACAAAGGGATTGGGTGAAAAACTGTTTTTT.

This clonotype was detected a few times. The chain carries TRBV6-2 or TRBV6-3 and TRBJ2-1, with 14 bases identical to TRBD2. V shed 2 bases, J shed 3 bases, and the junction held 9 bases outside the gene matches. CDR1 and CDR2 (germline): MNHEY, SVGEGT. CDR3 size: 19 residues. The CDR3 sequence is CASSYRTSGGPSLYNEQFF. In DNA, the CDR3 is TGTGCCAGCAGTTACAGGACTAGCGGGGGGCCGTCCCTCTACAATGAGCAGTTCTTC.

The chain uses TRBV6-6 and TRBJ2-3; TRBD1 matches 8 bases. The CDR3 extends over 13 amino acids. The ends lost 10 bases at V and 3 bases at J; junction bases unmatched: 6. Germline CDR1 and CDR2: MNHNY and SVGAGI (reference sequence). The CDR3 DNA sequence: TGTGCCACCGACAGGGGTGGGACAGATACGCAGTATTTT. As protein: CATDRGGTDTQYF.

This clonotype was picked up a small number of times. V usage is TRBV21-1 and J usage is TRBJ2-3; the table assigns TRBD1, which was not confirmed against the DNA. TRBV21-1 is a listed pseudogene. The CDR3 is 14 residues long. CDR3 sequence: CALVRGRGTDTQYF. CDR3 coding DNA: TGTGCCCTTGTCCGGGGAAGAGGCACAGATACGCAGTATTTT.

This clonotype was counted ten times or more. The V call is TRBV5-8, the J call TRBJ1-2; maybe TRBD1 (6 bases). Germline CDR1 and CDR2: SGHTS and YDEGEE. The V and J ends lost 4 bases and 3 bases respectively, with 16 bases between them. CDR3 size: 15 residues. CDR3 DNA sequence: TGTGCCAGCAGCGGGAGGGACAAACCCCACTATGGCTACACCTTC. It specifies CASSGRDKPHYGYTF.

The CDR3 DNA reads TGTGCCAGCAGCAACAAGGATAATTCACCCCTCCACTTT. This codes for CASSNKDNSPLHF. The gene calls are TRBV9 and TRBJ1-6; no definite D call. Per germline, CDR1 SGDLS and CDR2 YYNGEE. The V gene lost 4 bases and the J gene lost 5 bases, with 7 bases spanning the gap. This CDR3 comprises 13 residues.

The table lists this clonotype with a few counts. V gene TRBV3-1 combines with J gene TRBJ2-1; no definite D call. From germline, CDR1 is LGHDT and CDR2 YNNKEL (reference sequence). The CDR3 covers 19 residues. The CDR3 sequence: CSNKATTTKATCSYNEQFF. In DNA form, the CDR3 reads TGTTCCAACAAAGCCACAACAACCAAGGCTACTTGCTCCTACAATGAGCAGTTCTTC.

In this sample, this clonotype turned up many times. J is TRBJ1-1 and V is TRBV12-3 or TRBV12-4; tentatively, D is TRBD1 (5 bases). The ends were cut back, 8 bases at V and 4 bases at J, with 17 bases in the middle. The CDR3 contains 14 residues. The CDR3 DNA sequence: TGTGCCAGCCGTCGCCGGGACGGAACCACTGAAGCTTTCTTT. It specifies CASRRRDGTTEAFF.

This clonotype was found many times. This chain joins TRBV29-1 and TRBJ2-3; the D is unclear. Trimming stripped 4 bases from V and 1 base from J, with 9 bases between. The CDR3 is 13 amino acids. Germline V gene sequence: CDR1 SQVTM, CDR2 ANQGSEA. The CDR3 DNA is TGCAGCGTTGTGAAGGGCCGCACAGATACGCAGTATTTT. Encoded protein: CSVVKGRTDTQYF.

This clonotype showed up many times. This chain connects TRBV7-8 to TRBJ2-3; 9 bases map to TRBD1. Germline V gene sequence: CDR1 SGHVS, CDR2 FQNEAQ. V dropped 4 bases and J dropped 10; count of bases not matched to a gene: 12. This CDR3 has 15 residues. CDR3 sequence reads: CASSSRTGVSFAQYF. In DNA, the CDR3 is TGTGCCAGCAGCTCTCGGACAGGGGTTTCCTTCGCGCAGTATTTT. Supplemented by reference TRBV7-8 and TRBJ2-3, the full variable domain reads GAGVSQSPRYKVAKRGQDVALRCDPISGHVSLFWYQQALGQGPEFLTYFQNEAQLDKSGLPSDRFFAERPEGSVSTLKIQRTQQEDSAVYLCASSSRTGVSFAQYFGPGTRLTVL.